This T cell receptor (beta chain) was sequenced during a study of vaccination and CD4 T cells after COVID-19. Whole-study results and caveats: The authors studied relatively few convalescent patients and analyzed no early post-infection timepoints.

This CDR3 has 17 residues. V shed 11 bases and J 0 bases; nucleotides not matched to a gene: 14. Germline V CDR1 and CDR2: MNHNS, SASEGT. Indicated treatment: approximately 11-day PBMC culture with coronavirus spike peptide pools or control peptides (ViraFEST assay). Expanded clonotypes were found by TCR sequencing after peptide-pool stimulation (ViraFEST). This clonotype was detected a few times. The target antigen is unknown. Cultured CD4+ T cell DNA was sequenced using the Oncomine TCR Beta short-read assay. TCRdb re-derived calls from the PCR reads in MiXCR, one entry per CDR3 protein. The top ten hold roughly 12% of the sample, which has 15,000 to 20,000 distinct CDR3 sequences, about 46% seen once.

The chain carries TRBV6-1 and TRBJ2-2; 8 bases map to TRBD2. This TCR was sampled from a human donor who had recovered from COVID-19. Sequencing was done on a sample of CD4+ T cells from blood, cultured in vitro. Written as DNA, the CDR3 is TGTGCCGCCGGGCGGCTAGCGGGTCCCTCGAACACCGGGGAGCTGTTTTTT. It is translated as CAAGRLAGPSNTGELFF.